This is a list of T cell receptor beta chains from one sample in a study of regulatory T cells in long-lasting Graves disease. MiXCR, applied by TCRdb to the multiplex PCR reads, yields one record per CDR3 protein. The table has hundreds of thousands of distinct CDR3 sequences, about 13% seen once; the top ten hold roughly 10%. These data are also associated with another study on T cells in Graves' hyperthyroidism and ophthalmopathy.

The source material was peripheral blood mononuclear cells (PBMCs), sampled at new diagnosis, from a patient treated with antithyroid drugs. The origin of the receptors is a young man with Graves disease. The CDR3 runs from the conserved cysteine through the conserved F or W. A D gene is named only where the DNA matches it firmly. The size entry is marked missing in some rows and otherwise reads once, few, many or a size class.

V gene	J gene	clone size	D gene	CDR3 DNA	CDR3 protein
TRBV28	TRBJ2-1	NA	TRBD1	TGTGCCAGCAGCCTAATGGGACAGGGGCGGAACAATGAGCAGTTCTTC	CASSLMGQGRNNEQFF
TRBV9	TRBJ2-1	NA	TRBD2	TGTGCCAGCAGCGTAGGGGGGGGGAGCAGAAGAAACAATGAGCAGTTCTTC	CASSVGGGSRRNNEQFF
TRBV27	TRBJ1-5	many	NA	TGTGCCACCAAGTTGGTATATGGCAATCAGCCCCAGCATTTT	CATKLVYGNQPQHF
TRBV3-1	TRBJ2-2	NA	TRBD2	TGTGCCAGCAGCCAAGTGACTAGCGGGAGTTTCGCCGGGGAGCTGTTTTTT	CASSQVTSGSFAGELFF
TRBV29-1	TRBJ2-3	NA	NA	TGCAGCGTTGAAGATATAATACCATTCAGCACAGATACGCAGTATTTT	CSVEDIIPFSTDTQYF
TRBV29-1	TRBJ2-7	many	TRBD2	TGCAGCGTTGCGCGGGGGGCAGGTGGCGAGCAGTACTTC	CSVARGAGGEQYF
TRBV29-1	TRBJ2-5	few	NA	TGCAGCGTTGACCTCTTTGGCGAGACCCAGTACTTC	CSVDLFGETQYF
TRBV5-1	TRBJ2-7	few	NA	TGCGCCAGCAGCCCAGGGGTTAAAGGGGACGAGCAGTACTTC	CASSPGVKGDEQYF
TRBV20-1	TRBJ1-1	many	NA	TGCAGTGCTCTAGATACCTCGAAGGGGTTGGGCACTGAAGCTTTCTTT	CSALDTSKGLGTEAFF
TRBV7-9	TRBJ1-2	many	TRBD1	TGTGCCAGCAGCTTAGAGCCGGGACAGGGTTATGGCTACACCTTC	CASSLEPGQGYGYTF
TRBV6-2/TRBV6-3	TRBJ2-7	NA	TRBD2	TGTGCCAGCAGTTACTCCGCGGGAGCACCCGAGCAGTACTTC	CASSYSAGAPEQYF
TRBV10-3	TRBJ2-7	many	NA	TGTGCCATCAGTGTGCGCTCCTACGAGCAGTACTTC	CAISVRSYEQYF
TRBV7-2	TRBJ2-1	NA	TRBD2	TGTGCCGGAAGACTAGCGGGACTCTACAATGAGCAGTTCTTC	CAGRLAGLYNEQFF
TRBV10-2	TRBJ2-5	few	NA	TGCGCCAGCAGTGAGTCGGAACAGGGGGGGGTGACCCAGTACTTC	CASSESEQGGVTQYF
TRBV7-2	TRBJ1-6	many	TRBD1	TGTGCCAGCAGCTCGACAGGGATTAATTCACCCCTCCACTTT	CASSSTGINSPLHF
TRBV6-2/TRBV6-3	TRBJ1-1	NA	NA	TGTGCCAGCAGTTCGTGGCCATATAACCCCCGGGATCGTTTGGTCATAGTCACTGAAGCTTTCTTT	CASSSWPYNPRDRLVIVTEAFF
TRBV2	TRBJ2-1	many	TRBD2	TGTGCCAGCGGGAGGGAGACCTACAATGAGCAGTTCTTC	CASGRETYNEQFF
TRBV5-1	TRBJ2-7	few	NA	TGCGCCAGCAGCTTAAGATCCCTTGGGGGGCGTCCCTACGAGCAGTACTTC	CASSLRSLGGRPYEQYF
TRBV6-1	TRBJ2-1	many	TRBD2	TGTGCCAGCAGTGATATGTTAGCGGGAGGCTTTGAGCAGTTCTTC	CASSDMLAGGFEQFF
TRBV5-1	TRBJ2-7	NA	NA	TGCGCCAGCAGCCCCGCCCGGCAAAAACTGTTCTACGAGCAGTACTTC	CASSPARQKLFYEQYF
TRBV7-8	TRBJ2-4	many	NA	TGTGCCAGCAGCCTCGGGACGGACTTTTACTTC	CASSLGTDFYF
TRBV4-1	TRBJ2-1	NA	TRBD2	TGCGCCAGCAGCCAACTGAGACTAGCGGGAGTTCGGGGGGGCTCCTACAATGAGCAGTTCTTC	CASSQLRLAGVRGGSYNEQFF
TRBV4-2	TRBJ2-7	NA	NA	TGTGCCAGCAGCCAAGATCTCCGGGACACCACCTACGAGCAGTACTTC	CASSQDLRDTTYEQYF
TRBV4-1	TRBJ2-3	NA	NA	TGCGCCAGCAGCCAAGTTTTATCCAGGGGGGCAGATACGCAGTATTTT	CASSQVLSRGADTQYF
TRBV12-3/TRBV12-4	TRBJ2-7	many	NA	TGTGCCAGCAGTTTGCGGGGCGTTAACTACGAGCAGTACTTC	CASSLRGVNYEQYF
TRBV20-1	TRBJ2-3	many	NA	TGCAGTGCTAGGGGTGACTCCACAGATACGCAGTATTTT	CSARGDSTDTQYF
TRBV10-3	TRBJ2-5	NA	TRBD2	TGTGCCATCAGTGAGTTCGGACTAGAAGCGAAGACCCAGTACTTC	CAISEFGLEAKTQYF
TRBV3-1	TRBJ2-5	few	TRBD2	TGTGCCAGCAGCAAAAGAGGAGCGGGACGCCAAGAGACCCAGTACTTC	CASSKRGAGRQETQYF
TRBV6-1	TRBJ2-7	many	NA	TGTGCCAGCAGGTTTCTGGGGCCGTACGAGCAGTACTTC	CASRFLGPYEQYF
TRBV12-3/TRBV12-4	TRBJ2-7	many	NA	TGTGCCAGCAGTTTTGGCGGAACAAGGACCTACGAGCAGTACTTC	CASSFGGTRTYEQYF
TRBV18	TRBJ2-7	NA	TRBD1	TGTGCCAGCTCAGGACAGGGTGGGGGCTCCTACGAGCAGTACTTC	CASSGQGGGSYEQYF
TRBV18	TRBJ1-5	NA	NA	TGTGCCAGCTCAGCAGACAGAGAAGGTGGTCCGTATAGCAATCAGCCCCAGCATTTT	CASSADREGGPYSNQPQHF
TRBV10-3	TRBJ2-7	NA	TRBD2	TGTGCCACGAGCCCGGGACTAGCGGGACATCGGAGCTACGAGCAGTACTTC	CATSPGLAGHRSYEQYF